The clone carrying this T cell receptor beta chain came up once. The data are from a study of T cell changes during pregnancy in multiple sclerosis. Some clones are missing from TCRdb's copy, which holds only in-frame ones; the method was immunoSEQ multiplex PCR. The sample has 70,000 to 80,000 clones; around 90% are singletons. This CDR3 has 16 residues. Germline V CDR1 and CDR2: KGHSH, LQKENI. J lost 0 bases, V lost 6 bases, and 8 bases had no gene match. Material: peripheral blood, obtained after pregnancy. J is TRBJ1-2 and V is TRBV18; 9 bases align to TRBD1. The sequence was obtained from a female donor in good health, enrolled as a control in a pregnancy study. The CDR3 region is CASSPGQGSTNYGYTF. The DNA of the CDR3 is TGTGCCAGCTCCCCGGGACAGGGCTCCACTAACTATGGCTACACCTTC.